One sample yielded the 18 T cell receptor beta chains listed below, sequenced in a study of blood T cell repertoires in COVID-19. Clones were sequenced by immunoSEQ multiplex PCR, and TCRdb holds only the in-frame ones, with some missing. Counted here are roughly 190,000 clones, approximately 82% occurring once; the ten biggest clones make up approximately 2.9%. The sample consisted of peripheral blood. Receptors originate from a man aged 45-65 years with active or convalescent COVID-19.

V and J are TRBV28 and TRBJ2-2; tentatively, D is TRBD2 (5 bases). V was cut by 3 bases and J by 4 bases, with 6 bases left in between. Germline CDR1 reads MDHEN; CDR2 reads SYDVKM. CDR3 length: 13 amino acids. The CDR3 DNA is TGTGCCAGCAGTTTGGAGGCCACCGGGGAGCTGTTTTTT. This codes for CASSLEATGELFF.

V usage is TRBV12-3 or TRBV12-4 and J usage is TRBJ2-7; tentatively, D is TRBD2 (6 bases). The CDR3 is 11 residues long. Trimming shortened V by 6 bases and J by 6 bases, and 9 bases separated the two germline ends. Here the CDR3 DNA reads TGTGCCAGCAGCCAGACTAGCGAGCAGTACTTC. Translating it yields CASSQTSEQYF.

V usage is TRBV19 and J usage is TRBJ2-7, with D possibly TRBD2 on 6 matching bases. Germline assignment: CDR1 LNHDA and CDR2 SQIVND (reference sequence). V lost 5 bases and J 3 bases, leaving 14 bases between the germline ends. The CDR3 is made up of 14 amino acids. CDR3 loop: CASSGGSPSYEQYF. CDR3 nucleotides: TGTGCCAGTAGTGGGGGGTCCCCAAGCTACGAGCAGTACTTC.

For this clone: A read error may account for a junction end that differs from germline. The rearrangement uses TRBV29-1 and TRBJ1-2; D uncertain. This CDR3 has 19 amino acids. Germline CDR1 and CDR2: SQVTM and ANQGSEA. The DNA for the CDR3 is TGCAGCGTCGAAGGAGAGTCCACTACACATAAACCCCCCATCTATGGCTACACCTTC. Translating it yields CSVEGESTTHKPPIYGYTF.

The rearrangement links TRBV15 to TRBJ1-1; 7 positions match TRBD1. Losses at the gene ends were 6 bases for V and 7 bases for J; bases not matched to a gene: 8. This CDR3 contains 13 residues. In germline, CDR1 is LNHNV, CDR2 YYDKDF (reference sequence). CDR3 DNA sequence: TGTGCCACCAGACTTCCAGGGGGGATTGAAGCTTTCTTT. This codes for CATRLPGGIEAFF.

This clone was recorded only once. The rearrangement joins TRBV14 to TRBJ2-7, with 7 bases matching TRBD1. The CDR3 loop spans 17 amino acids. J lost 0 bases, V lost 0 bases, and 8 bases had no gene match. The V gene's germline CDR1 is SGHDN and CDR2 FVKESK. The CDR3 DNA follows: TGTGCCAGCAGCCAAGATCCCGGACAGGCTCCCTCCTACGAGCAGTACTTC. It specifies CASSQDPGQAPSYEQYF.

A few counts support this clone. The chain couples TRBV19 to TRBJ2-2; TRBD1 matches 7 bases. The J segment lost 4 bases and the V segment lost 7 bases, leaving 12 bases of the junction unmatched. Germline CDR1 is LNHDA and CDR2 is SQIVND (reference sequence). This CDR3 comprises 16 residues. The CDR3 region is CASIGVYRGRTGELFF. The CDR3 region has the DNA TGTGCCAGTATAGGGGTTTACAGGGGCCGCACCGGGGAGCTGTTTTTT.

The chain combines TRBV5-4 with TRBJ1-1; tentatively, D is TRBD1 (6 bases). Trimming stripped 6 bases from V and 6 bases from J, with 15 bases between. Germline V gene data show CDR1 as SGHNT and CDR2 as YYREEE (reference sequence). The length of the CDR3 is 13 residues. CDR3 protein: CASKAREGAEAFF. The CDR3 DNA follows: TGTGCCAGCAAGGCCAGGGAGGGGGCTGAAGCTTTCTTT.

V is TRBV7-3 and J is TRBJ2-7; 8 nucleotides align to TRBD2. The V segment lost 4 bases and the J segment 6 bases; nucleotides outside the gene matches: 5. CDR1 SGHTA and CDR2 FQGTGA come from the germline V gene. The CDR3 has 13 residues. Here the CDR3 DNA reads TGTGCCAGCAGCTCAAGCGGGAGAGGCGAGCAGTACTTC. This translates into CASSSSGRGEQYF.

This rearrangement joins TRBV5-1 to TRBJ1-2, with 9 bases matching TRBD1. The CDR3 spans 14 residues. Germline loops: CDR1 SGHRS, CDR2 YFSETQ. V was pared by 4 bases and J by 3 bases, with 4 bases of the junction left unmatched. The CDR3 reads CASSEDRGYYGYTF. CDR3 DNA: TGCGCCAGCAGCGAGGACAGGGGATACTATGGCTACACCTTC.

CDR3 sequence: CASSFSGDNEQFF. In nucleotides, the CDR3 is TGTGCCAGCAGTTTCTCAGGGGACAATGAGCAGTTCTTC. The V gene is TRBV12-3 or TRBV12-4, the J gene TRBJ2-1; D possibly corresponds to TRBD1 (6 bases). Trimming took 3 bases from V and 5 from J, leaving 8 bases between them. CDR3 length equals 13 residues.

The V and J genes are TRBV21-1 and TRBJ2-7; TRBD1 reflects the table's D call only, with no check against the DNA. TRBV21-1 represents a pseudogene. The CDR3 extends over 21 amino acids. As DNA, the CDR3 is TGTGCCAGCAGCAAAGCCCTATCCCTCTGCCTGAGACAGGGCTTAAGCTACGAGCAGTACTTC. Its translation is CASSKALSLCLRQGLSYEQYF.

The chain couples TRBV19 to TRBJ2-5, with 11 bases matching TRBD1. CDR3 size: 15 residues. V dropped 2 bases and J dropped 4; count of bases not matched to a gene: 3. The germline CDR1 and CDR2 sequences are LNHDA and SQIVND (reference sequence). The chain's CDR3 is CASSIPDRGRETQYF. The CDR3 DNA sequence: TGTGCCAGTAGTATACCGGACAGGGGGCGAGAGACCCAGTACTTC.

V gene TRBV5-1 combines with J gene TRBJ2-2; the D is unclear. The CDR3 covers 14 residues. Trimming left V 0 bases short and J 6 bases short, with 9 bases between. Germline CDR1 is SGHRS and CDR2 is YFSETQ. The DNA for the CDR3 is TGCGCCAGCAGCTTGGGGAGTGTGGCCGGGGAGCTGTTTTTT. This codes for CASSLGSVAGELFF.

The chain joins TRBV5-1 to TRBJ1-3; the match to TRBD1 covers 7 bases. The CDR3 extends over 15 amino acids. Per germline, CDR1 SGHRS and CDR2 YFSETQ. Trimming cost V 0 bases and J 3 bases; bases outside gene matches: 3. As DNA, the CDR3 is TGCGCCAGCAGCTTGGGACAGGGTGGTGGAAACACCATATATTTT. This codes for CASSLGQGGGNTIYF. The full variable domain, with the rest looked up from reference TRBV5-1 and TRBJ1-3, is KAGVTQTPRYLIKTRGQQVTLSCSPISGHRSVSWYQQTPGQGLQFLFEYFSETQRNKGNFPGRFSGRQFSNSRSEMNVSTLELGDSALYLCASSLGQGGGNTIYFGEGSWLTVV.

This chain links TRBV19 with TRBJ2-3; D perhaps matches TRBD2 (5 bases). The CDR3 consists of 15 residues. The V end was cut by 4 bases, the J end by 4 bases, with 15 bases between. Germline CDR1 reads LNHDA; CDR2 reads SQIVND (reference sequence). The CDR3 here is CASSKRSISADTQYF. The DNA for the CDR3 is TGTGCCAGTAGTAAACGGTCGATTAGCGCAGATACGCAGTATTTT.

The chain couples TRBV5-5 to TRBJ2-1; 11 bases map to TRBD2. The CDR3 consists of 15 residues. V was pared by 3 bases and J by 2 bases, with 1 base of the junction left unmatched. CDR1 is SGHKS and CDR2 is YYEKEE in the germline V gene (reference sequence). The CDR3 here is CASSSLAGAYNEQFF. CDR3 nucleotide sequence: TGTGCCAGCAGCTCACTAGCGGGGGCCTACAATGAGCAGTTCTTC. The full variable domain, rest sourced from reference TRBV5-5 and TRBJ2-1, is DAGVTQSPTHLIKTRGQQVTLRCSPISGHKSVSWYQQVLGQGPQFIFQYYEKEERGRGNFPDRFSARQFPNYSSELNVNALLLGDSALYLCASSSLAGAYNEQFFGPGTRLTVL.

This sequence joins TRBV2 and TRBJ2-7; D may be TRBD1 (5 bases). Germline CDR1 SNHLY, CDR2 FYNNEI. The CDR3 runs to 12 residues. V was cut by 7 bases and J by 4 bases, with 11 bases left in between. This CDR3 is CASMGRLYEQYF. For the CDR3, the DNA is TGTGCCAGCATGGGGCGACTTTACGAGCAGTACTTC.